The 32 T cell receptor beta chains below come from one sample, sequenced in a study of multiple sclerosis patients with progressive multifocal leukoencephalopathy. The method was immunoSEQ multiplex PCR; TCRdb's version includes in-frame clones alone and lacks a portion of them. The profile covers under 40,000 clones, with around 91% appearing a single time and around 1.5% taken by the ten largest. Indicated time point: before natalizumab initiation. The sample comprised PBMCs. These receptor sequences come from a human donor with multiple sclerosis.

The chain carries TRBV14 and TRBJ1-1, with D maybe TRBD1 (5 bases). The germline V gene has CDR1 SGHDN and CDR2 FVKESK. Trimming removed 4 bases at V and 4 bases at J, with 10 bases between. The CDR3 extends over 13 amino acids. The CDR3 DNA sequence: TGTGCCAGCAGCCGGGTAGGGGTCACTGAAGCTTTCTTT. Protein product: CASSRVGVTEAFF. The entire variable domain, with the rest obtained from reference TRBV14 and TRBJ1-1, is as follows: EAGVTQFPSHSVIEKGQTVTLRCDPISGHDNLYWYRRVMGKEIKFLLHFVKESKQDESGMPNNRFLAERTGGTYSTLKVQPAELEDSGVYFCASSRVGVTEAFFGQGTRLTVV.

The chain employs TRBV28 and TRBJ1-5; D gene uncertain. The CDR3 is made up of 14 amino acids. V lost 7 bases to trimming and J lost 1 base, with 11 bases between them. Germline assignment: CDR1 MDHEN and CDR2 SYDVKM. CDR3 in DNA: TGTGCCAGCACGGGTATTCAAAGCAATCAGCCCCAGCATTTT. This codes for CASTGIQSNQPQHF.

The chain combines TRBV29-1 with TRBJ1-1; perhaps TRBD1 as D (5 bases). V was shortened by 5 bases and J by 5 bases, with 18 bases between the two germline ends. The CDR3 loop spans 14 amino acids. The germline V gene encodes CDR1 SQVTM and CDR2 ANQGSEA. The CDR3 nucleotides read TGCAGCGTTTATGGACACGCCGGGGGGACTGAAGCTTTCTTT. Amino acids: CSVYGHAGGTEAFF.

The V gene is TRBV18, the J gene TRBJ2-2, with TRBD1 as a possible D gene (6 bases). The CDR3 has 16 amino acids. Germline V gene sequence: CDR1 KGHSH, CDR2 LQKENI. V lost 2 bases and J 7 bases, leaving 17 bases between the germline ends. Here the CDR3 reads CASSPITGTSDGELFF. The CDR3, as DNA: TGTGCCAGCTCACCAATTACCGGGACATCGGACGGGGAGCTGTTTTTT.

The chain couples TRBV7-8 to TRBJ2-5; TRBD2 matches at 9 bases. The J segment lost 6 bases and the V segment lost 3 bases, leaving 14 bases of the junction unmatched. The CDR3 contains 17 residues. Looked up from germline, CDR1 is SGHVS and CDR2 is FQNEAQ. CDR3 protein: CASSFEAPMREGKTQYF. CDR3 in DNA: TGTGCCAGCAGCTTTGAAGCGCCTATGCGGGAGGGGAAGACCCAGTACTTC.

The chain uses TRBV25-1 and TRBJ1-4; 11 nucleotides match TRBD1. This CDR3 spans 15 amino acids. V lost 3 bases and J lost 7; bases outside the gene matches: 4. The germline V gene encodes CDR1 MGHDK and CDR2 SYGVNS. CDR3 in DNA: TGTGCCAGCAGTGATCCCGGGACAGGGGGTGAAAAACTGTTTTTT. Its translation: CASSDPGTGGEKLFF.

Worth noting for this clone: The junction differs from germline at one of its ends, possibly a read error. The chain links TRBV7-7 to TRBJ2-1, with D possibly TRBD2 on 5 matching bases. The CDR3 runs to 13 residues. In germline, CDR1 is SSHAT, CDR2 FNYEAQ (reference sequence). The chain's CDR3 is CASSFQPSYEQFF. In DNA, the CDR3 is TGTGCTAGCAGCTTCCAGCCTAGCTATGAGCAGTTCTTC.

The chain is built from TRBV7-9 and TRBJ1-4; a weak D match, TRBD1 (5 bases). Deletions cut 5 bases from V and 8 bases from J, with 24 bases between. The CDR3 loop spans 17 amino acids. The germline gives CDR1 SEHNR, CDR2 FQNEAQ (reference sequence). This chain's CDR3 is CASSLLVTDDRGEKLFF. In nucleotides, the CDR3 is TGTGCCAGCAGCCTATTAGTAACCGATGACAGAGGGGAAAAACTGTTTTTT.

This clone has a handful of counts. The chain uses TRBV4-2 and TRBJ2-2; the D is unclear. Germline V gives CDR1 LGHNA, CDR2 YNFKEQ. Between the trimmed V and J ends, which lost 4 bases and 7 bases, there was a span of 22 bases. The CDR3 contains 17 residues. The CDR3 DNA is TGTGCCAGCAGCCCCCCCGGCGTAGGCCCTTGGATCGGGGAGCTGTTTTTT. Residues: CASSPPGVGPWIGELFF.

This chain connects TRBV5-1 to TRBJ2-2, with 15 bases matching TRBD2. The CDR3 has 15 amino acids. CDR1 SGHRS and CDR2 YFSETQ come from the germline V gene. V gave up 4 bases and J gave up 5 bases; unmatched junction bases: 0. CDR3 sequence (DNA): TGCGCCAGCAGCGGACTAGCGGGAGGGACCGGGGAGCTGTTTTTT. Translation gives CASSGLAGGTGELFF.

The chain joins TRBV5-6 to TRBJ2-4; possible D gene TRBD1, 6 bases. The CDR3 loop spans 15 amino acids. With 3 bases removed from V and 8 bases from J, the gap between germline ends came to 18 bases. Germline V gives CDR1 SGHDT, CDR2 YYEEEE. The CDR3 DNA follows: TGTGCCAGCAGCTACCAAGCAACAGGGTCGGACATTCAGTACTTC. Residues: CASSYQATGSDIQYF. Full variable domain (outside the CDR3, taken from reference TRBV5-6 and TRBJ2-4): DAGVTQSPTHLIKTRGQQVTLRCSPKSGHDTVSWYQQALGQGPQFIFQYYEEEERQRGNFPDRFSGHQFPNYSSELNVNALLLGDSALYLCASSYQATGSDIQYFGAGTRLSVL.

This chain joins TRBV5-1 and TRBJ1-1; D unresolved. This CDR3 is 14 amino acids long. CDR1 and CDR2 (germline): SGHRS, YFSETQ. V lost 0 bases, J lost 1 base, and 7 bases lay in between. The chain's CDR3 is CASSLAGQNTEAFF. CDR3 bases: TGCGCCAGCAGCTTGGCCGGCCAGAACACTGAAGCTTTCTTT.

The chain combines TRBV5-1 with TRBJ1-1, with D possibly matching TRBD1 (6 bases). With 1 base removed from V and 1 base from J, the gap between germline ends came to 11 bases. CDR3 length: 15 amino acids. Germline-derived CDR1 and CDR2 are SGHRS and YFSETQ. Written as DNA, the CDR3 is TGCGCCAGCAGCTTGATCACAGGGACGAACACTGAAGCTTTCTTT. Its translation is CASSLITGTNTEAFF.

The chain uses TRBV5-4 and TRBJ1-2, with 7 bases that match TRBD1. The CDR3 consists of 14 residues. CDR1 and CDR2 from the germline V gene are SGHNT and YYREEE (reference sequence). J was trimmed by 6 bases and V by 0 bases; bases with no gene match: 5. The chain's CDR3 is CASSLVGTGDGYTF. CDR3 sequence (DNA): TGTGCCAGCAGCTTGGTGGGAACAGGGGATGGCTACACCTTC.

In its sample, this clone was seen a few times. V is TRBV7-9 and J is TRBJ1-3; D is undetermined. From germline, CDR1 is SEHNR and CDR2 FQNEAQ (reference sequence). V was shortened by 5 bases and J by 9 bases, with 14 bases between the two germline ends. CDR3 length: 13 amino acids. The CDR3 coding sequence is TGTGCCAGCAGCCCCCCGGGAGAAATCACCATATATTTT. It encodes CASSPPGEITIYF.

J is TRBJ2-5 and V is TRBV18, with D hard to call. The DNA matches TRBJ2-7 better at its end, which makes the J call doubtful. Germline CDR1 is KGHSH and CDR2 is LQKENI. The CDR3 is 12 amino acids. CDR3 sequence: CASSLMSNEQYF. Written as DNA, the CDR3 is TGTGCCAGCTCTCTTATGTCCAACGAGCAGTACTTC.

This chain uses TRBV28 with TRBJ2-1, with D unclear. The V and J ends lost 6 bases and 7 bases respectively, with 10 bases between them. Per germline, CDR1 MDHEN and CDR2 SYDVKM. CDR3 length: 12 amino acids. The CDR3 DNA reads as TGTGCCAGCAGCCAAAGAAGGAATGAGCAGTTCTTC. This sequence encodes CASSQRRNEQFF.

This clone turned up a few times. V and J are TRBV6-1 and TRBJ2-7; 9 nucleotides match TRBD1. V lost 5 bases to trimming and J lost 3 bases; unmatched junction nucleotides: 2. Germline V gene lookup returns CDR1 MNHNS and CDR2 SASEGT. This CDR3 spans 13 amino acids. The CDR3 loop reads CASSRDRDYEQYF. CDR3 coding DNA: TGTGCCAGCAGTAGGGACAGGGACTACGAGCAGTACTTC.

The V gene is TRBV18, the J gene TRBJ1-3; TRBD1 might be the D (5 bases). CDR3 length: 20 residues. CDR1 KGHSH and CDR2 LQKENI come from the germline V gene. V was cut by 2 bases and J by 0 bases, with 23 bases left in between. For the CDR3, the DNA is TGTGCCAGCTCACCAACACCCCTCAAATGGGACCGACGCTCTGGAAACACCATATATTTT. The encoded protein is CASSPTPLKWDRRSGNTIYF.

A note on this clone: An end of the junction does not agree with germline; a read error may underlie this. This chain connects TRBV5-1 to TRBJ2-7; 11 nucleotides match TRBD1. In germline, CDR1 is SGHRS, CDR2 YFSETQ. This CDR3 is built from 14 residues. CDR3 region: CARSAGTGGWEQYF. CDR3 nucleotide sequence: TGCGCCCGCAGCGCCGGGACAGGGGGTTGGGAGCAGTACTTC.

V is TRBV19 and J is TRBJ2-7; 8 nucleotides match TRBD2. CDR3 size: 13 residues. Germline CDR1 and CDR2: LNHDA and SQIVND (reference sequence). V shed 8 bases and J 1 base; nucleotides not matched to a gene: 4. The DNA for the CDR3 is TGTGCCAGTGCCGGGACTAGGTCCTACGAGCAGTACTTC. This translates into CASAGTRSYEQYF. The variable domain in full, completed from reference TRBV19 and TRBJ2-7, reads DGGITQSPKYLFRKEGQNVTLSCEQNLNHDAMYWYRQDPGQGLRLIYYSQIVNDFQKGDIAEGYSVSREKKESFPLTVTSAQKNPTAFYLCASAGTRSYEQYFGPGTRLTVT.

This chain links TRBV19 with TRBJ2-1; TRBD2 agrees at 11 bases. Germline assignment: CDR1 LNHDA and CDR2 SQIVND (reference sequence). Losses at the gene ends were 7 bases for V and 5 bases for J; bases not matched to a gene: 16. There are 18 residues in the CDR3. The CDR3 sequence is CASTTGGVTSGKNNEQFF. CDR3 sequence (DNA): TGTGCCAGTACCACGGGGGGGGTGACTAGCGGGAAAAACAATGAGCAGTTCTTC.

The CDR3 DNA is TGCGCCAGCAGCCGGGGCAGCGGCTACACCTTC. It encodes CASSRGSGYTF. The chain joins TRBV4-3 to TRBJ1-2, with D possibly being TRBD1 (5 bases). The CDR3 extends over 11 amino acids. The V gene's germline CDR1 is LGHNA and CDR2 YSLEER. Trimming removed 4 bases at V and 8 bases at J, with 8 bases between.

This chain uses TRBV9 with TRBJ1-1; D uncertain. Deletions cut 0 bases from V and 6 bases from J, with 9 bases between. Germline V gene data show CDR1 as SGDLS and CDR2 as YYNGEE. CDR3 size: 13 residues. The CDR3 is CASSVVPGAEAFF. CDR3 bases: TGTGCCAGCAGCGTAGTTCCGGGCGCTGAAGCTTTCTTT.

V gene TRBV7-6 combines with J gene TRBJ2-2; 7 positions match TRBD2. J lost 5 bases, V lost 7 bases, and 13 bases had no gene match. CDR3 length: 16 residues. CDR1 is SGHVS, CDR2 FNYEAQ, per germline. DNA of the CDR3: TGTGCCAGCACCAGATATGGGGGGGACGTTACCGGGGAGCTGTTTTTT. Translating gives CASTRYGGDVTGELFF.

This chain connects TRBV29-1 to TRBJ2-3, with 7 nucleotides matching TRBD2. V trimming: 7 bases; J trimming: 4 bases; junction bases outside the gene matches: 11. The CDR3 covers 14 residues. The germline V gene encodes CDR1 SQVTM and CDR2 ANQGSEA. The CDR3 loop is CSAGGGSGADTQYF. CDR3 coding DNA: TGCAGCGCCGGAGGAGGGAGCGGGGCAGATACGCAGTATTTT.

The rearrangement uses TRBV19 and TRBJ2-7, with TRBD2 identical over 13 bases. Per the germline V gene, CDR1 is LNHDA and CDR2 is SQIVND (reference sequence). The CDR3 length is 16 residues. J gave up 7 bases and V 4 bases, and 10 bases lay outside the gene matches. This chain's CDR3 is CASSTLLAGGPGEQYF. In DNA form, the CDR3 reads TGTGCCAGTAGTACCCTACTAGCGGGAGGGCCGGGGGAGCAGTACTTC.

This chain links TRBV7-9 with TRBJ1-2; 10 bases align to TRBD1. The germline V gene encodes CDR1 SEHNR and CDR2 FQNEAQ (reference sequence). V gave up 4 bases and J gave up 3 bases; unmatched junction bases: 8. The length of the CDR3 is 16 residues. CDR3 coding DNA: TGTGCCAGCAGCTCGGACAGGGGGAGGAGGGACTATGGCTACACCTTC. It specifies CASSSDRGRRDYGYTF.

This clone was observed a single time. The V and J genes are TRBV9 and TRBJ2-5, with TRBD2 matching over 8 bases. CDR1 SGDLS and CDR2 YYNGEE come from the germline V gene. The CDR3 is 15 residues long. V lost 0 bases to trimming and J lost 5 bases; unmatched junction nucleotides: 6. This CDR3 is CASSVGRGLGETQYF. CDR3 DNA: TGTGCCAGCAGCGTAGGAAGGGGACTAGGCGAGACCCAGTACTTC.

The chain has TRBV9 and TRBJ1-6, with no clear D. The CDR3 runs to 16 residues. Germline V CDR1 and CDR2: SGDLS, YYNGEE. The germline V and J ends were trimmed by 7 bases and 8 bases, with 22 bases remaining between them. CDR3: CASSSTIHFGDSPLHF. CDR3 nucleotide sequence: TGTGCCAGCTCCTCAACAATCCATTTTGGGGATTCACCCCTCCACTTT.

The chain employs TRBV18 and TRBJ1-3, with a weak D call TRBD1 (5 bases). Germline CDR1 reads KGHSH; CDR2 reads LQKENI. V lost 4 bases and J lost 8, with 15 bases in between. The CDR3 extends over 14 amino acids. CDR3: CASSLTQGGDTIYF. The CDR3 nucleotides read TGTGCCAGCTCACTTACTCAGGGAGGAGACACCATATATTTT.

This chain links TRBV15 with TRBJ2-2; D possibly matches TRBD1 or TRBD2 (5 bases each). Per germline, CDR1 LNHNV and CDR2 YYDKDF (reference sequence). Trimming pared 1 base from V and 13 bases from J, leaving 25 bases between. The CDR3 totals 17 residues. In nucleotides, the CDR3 is TGTGCCACCAGCAGAGTGAGACGGGACCTATCCTTCGATGGGCTGTTTTTT. It is translated as CATSRVRRDLSFDGLFF.